This T cell receptor beta chain was found in a study of cytomegalovirus exposure and HLA in healthy donors. Across the whole study: The roughly 120 million unique TCR beta sequences, from roughly 180 million T cells, were found by an earlier analysis. The study placed roughly four fifths of its roughly 410 genotyped donors in the Caucasian-associated ancestry cluster. Study outcomes and limitations: One variant, a missense change in DCLRE1C, was linked in a later analysis to TCR beta V- and J-gene trimming.

This clone was recorded once. Its target is unknown. CDR1 and CDR2 from the germline V gene are SGHRS and YFSETQ. The CDR3 spans 16 residues. Trimming left V 2 bases short and J 0 bases short, with 11 bases between. PCR involved 60 Vbeta and 13 Jbeta primers. Method: immunoSEQ multiplex PCR; TCRdb's copy keeps in-frame clones and lacks some. The data contain roughly 100,000 clones, around two thirds of them seen just once; the ten biggest clones take up roughly 3.3%. This sequence joins TRBV5-1 and TRBJ1-4; D call uncertain. The sequenced material came from PBMCs. The TCR originated in a woman in her forties or fifties in good health and CMV-seronegative. DNA for the CDR3: TGCGCCAGCAGCTTCCAGGCACCCGCAACTAATGAAAAACTGTTTTTT. Translated: CASSFQAPATNEKLFF.